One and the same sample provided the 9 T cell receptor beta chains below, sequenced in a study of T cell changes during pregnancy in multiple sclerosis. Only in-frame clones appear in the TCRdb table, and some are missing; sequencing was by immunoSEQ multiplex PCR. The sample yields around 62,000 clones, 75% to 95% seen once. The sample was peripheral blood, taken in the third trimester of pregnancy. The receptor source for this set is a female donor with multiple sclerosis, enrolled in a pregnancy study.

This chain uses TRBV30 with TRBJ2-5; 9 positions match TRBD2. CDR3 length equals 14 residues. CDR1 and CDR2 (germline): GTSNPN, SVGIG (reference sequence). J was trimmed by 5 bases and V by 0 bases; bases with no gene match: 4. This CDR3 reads CAWSVAGGDETQYF. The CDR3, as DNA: TGTGCCTGGAGTGTAGCGGGGGGAGACGAGACCCAGTACTTC.

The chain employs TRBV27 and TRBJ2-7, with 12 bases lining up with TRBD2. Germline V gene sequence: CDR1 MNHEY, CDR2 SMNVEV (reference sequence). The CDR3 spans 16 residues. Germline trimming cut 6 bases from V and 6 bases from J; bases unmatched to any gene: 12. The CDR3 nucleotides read TGTGCCAGCAGACGACTAGCGGGAGCCCCGCCGCGCGAGCAGTACTTC. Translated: CASRRLAGAPPREQYF.

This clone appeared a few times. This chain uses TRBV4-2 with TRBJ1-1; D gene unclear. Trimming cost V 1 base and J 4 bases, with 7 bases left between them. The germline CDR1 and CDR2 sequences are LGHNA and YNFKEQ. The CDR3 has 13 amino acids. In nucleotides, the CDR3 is TGTGCCAGCAGCCAAGGGCGACTCACTGAAGCTTTCTTT. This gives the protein CASSQGRLTEAFF.

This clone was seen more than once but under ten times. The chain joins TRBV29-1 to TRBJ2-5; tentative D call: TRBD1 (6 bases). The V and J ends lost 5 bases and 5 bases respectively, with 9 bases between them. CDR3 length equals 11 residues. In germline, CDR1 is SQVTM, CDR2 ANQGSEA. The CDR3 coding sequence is TGCAGCGTTACAGGGTTGGAGACCCAGTACTTC. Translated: CSVTGLETQYF.

The DNA of the CDR3 is TGTGCCTTAGCGGGGGGGCCCACAGATACGCAGTATTTT. Its translation: CALAGGPTDTQYF. The chain combines TRBV30 with TRBJ2-3, with 11 bases matching TRBD2. V shed 7 bases, J shed 2 bases, and the junction held 2 bases outside the gene matches. In germline, CDR1 is GTSNPN, CDR2 SVGIG (reference sequence). This CDR3 is built from 13 residues. Together with reference TRBV30 and TRBJ2-3, the CDR3 gives the full variable domain: SQTIHQWPATLVQPVGSPLSLECTVEGTSNPNLYWYRQAAGRGLQLLFYSVGIGQISSEVPQNLSASRPQDRQFILSSKKLLLSDSGFYLCALAGGPTDTQYFGPGTRLTVL.

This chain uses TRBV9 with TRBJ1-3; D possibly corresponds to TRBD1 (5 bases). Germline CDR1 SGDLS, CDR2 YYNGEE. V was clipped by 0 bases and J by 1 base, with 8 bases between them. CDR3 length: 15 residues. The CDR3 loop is CASSVGSGSGNTIYF. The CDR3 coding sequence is TGTGCCAGCAGCGTAGGGTCAGGGTCTGGAAACACCATATATTTT.

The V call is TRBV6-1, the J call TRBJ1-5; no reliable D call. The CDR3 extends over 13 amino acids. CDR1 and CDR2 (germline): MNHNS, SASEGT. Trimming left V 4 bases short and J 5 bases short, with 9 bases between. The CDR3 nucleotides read TGTGCCAGCAGTGTGAGAAGAGATCAGCCCCAGCATTTT. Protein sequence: CASSVRRDQPQHF.

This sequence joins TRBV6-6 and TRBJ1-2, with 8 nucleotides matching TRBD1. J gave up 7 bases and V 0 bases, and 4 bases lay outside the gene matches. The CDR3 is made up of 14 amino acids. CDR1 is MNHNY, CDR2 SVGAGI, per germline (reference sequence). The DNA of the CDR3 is TGTGCCAGCAGTTACTCCCAGGGGGCCTCTGGCTACACCTTC. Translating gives CASSYSQGASGYTF.

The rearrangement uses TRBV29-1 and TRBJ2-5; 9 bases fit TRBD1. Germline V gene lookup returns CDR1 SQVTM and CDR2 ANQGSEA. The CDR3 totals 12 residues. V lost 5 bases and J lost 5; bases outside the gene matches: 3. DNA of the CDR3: TGCAGCGTTACCGGGACAGGGGAGACCCAGTACTTC. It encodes CSVTGTGETQYF.